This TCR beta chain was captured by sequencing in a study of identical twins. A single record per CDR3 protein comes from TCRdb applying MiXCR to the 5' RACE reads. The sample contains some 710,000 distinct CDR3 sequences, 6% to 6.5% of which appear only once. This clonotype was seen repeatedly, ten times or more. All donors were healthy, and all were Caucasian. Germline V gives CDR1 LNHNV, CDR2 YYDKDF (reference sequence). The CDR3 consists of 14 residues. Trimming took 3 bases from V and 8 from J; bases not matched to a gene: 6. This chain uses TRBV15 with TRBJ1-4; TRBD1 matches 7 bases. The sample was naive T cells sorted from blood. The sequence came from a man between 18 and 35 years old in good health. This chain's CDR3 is CATSSWDREEKLFF. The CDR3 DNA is TGTGCCACCAGCAGTTGGGACAGAGAAGAAAAACTGTTTTTT.